This TCR beta chain appears in the sequencing data of a study of T cell clonality in common variable immunodeficiency. This clone was seen only a few times. A much more abundant neighbour one base away suggests this may be a read error. The read ends 3 residues before the CDR3 terminus; that terminus is restored from the germline J gene. Control and CVID samples contributed equal amounts of genomic DNA. The method was immunoSEQ multiplex PCR; TCRdb's version includes in-frame clones alone and lacks a portion of them. Listed here are roughly 38,000 clones without any singletons, the top ten holding roughly 3%. The CDR3 totals 16 residues. Germline V gene sequence: CDR1 GTSNPN, CDR2 SVGIG (reference sequence).

Sequenced sample: peripheral blood mononuclear cells. The sequence came from a person aged 18 to 69 in good health. The rearrangement links TRBV30 to TRBJ1-4; 10 bases fit TRBD1. The covered CDR3 bases are TGTGCCTGGAGTCGGACAGGGGGAACTGGGGCCAACGTA. This encodes CAWSRTGGTGANV. The whole CDR3 region reads CAWSRTGGTGANVLFF.